This is a list of T cell receptor beta chains from one sample in a study of read filtering for tumor transcriptome and immune sequencing. TCRdb re-analysed the reads in MiXCR, keeping a single row per CDR3 protein. The sample has tens of thousands of distinct CDR3 sequences; roughly 21% are singletons. The sequenced material came from a population of CD138-negative cells sorted from bone marrow. The receptors were gathered from a donor aged 40 or older with multiple myeloma. CDR3s leave out the opening cysteine and the closing phenylalanine or tryptophan. Each record gives: V gene, J gene, CDR3 length, CDR3 protein.

TRBV6-2/TRBV6-3,TRBJ1-1,11,ASSSPLSPEAF
TRBV28,TRBJ1-2,13,ASSLWGASDYGYT
TRBV13,TRBJ2-7,13,ASSPAWDSSYEQY
TRBV2,TRBJ2-2,11,ASSGQFTGELF
TRBV5-5,TRBJ2-3,12,ASSLDPGTVTQY
TRBV7-9,TRBJ1-2,13,ASSLVAGPSYGYT
TRBV20-1,TRBJ1-1,11,SASRPGNTEAF
TRBV5-1,TRBJ1-1,12,ASSFSTANTEAF
TRBV6-2/TRBV6-3,TRBJ2-1,13,ASSYLRPAGHEQF
TRBV5-1,TRBJ2-7,12,ASSLGRGSYEQY
TRBV12-3/TRBV12-4,TRBJ1-1,12,ASSTLGANTEAF
TRBV12-3/TRBV12-4,TRBJ2-7,14,ASSLAGTWQGGQQY
TRBV6-2/TRBV6-3,TRBJ2-1,14,ASSPFFSGGRNEQF
TRBV24-1,TRBJ2-1,15,ATSDRYRGQGADEQF
TRBV3-1,TRBJ2-3,10,ASSQSTDMQY
TRBV7-8,TRBJ2-3,11,ASSLVNVDTQY
TRBV29-1,TRBJ2-5,10,SVGPGGETQY
TRBV13,TRBJ2-7,11,ASSPRQPYEQY
TRBV4-2,TRBJ2-2,15,ASSHPIRGPNTGELF
TRBV5-1,TRBJ2-7,13,ASSLSPLDPGEQY
TRBV7-2,TRBJ1-1,11,ASSSLGFTEAF
TRBV20-1,TRBJ1-2,11,SAPDRERNGYT
TRBV29-1,TRBJ1-1,11,SGNRGGSTEAF
TRBV18,TRBJ2-3,10,ASSRITDTQY
TRBV5-1,TRBJ1-1,11,ASKVDPNTEAF
TRBV5-4,TRBJ1-1,11,ASSLADGREAF
TRBV3-1,TRBJ2-7,11,ASSLGGRYEQY
TRBV20-1,TRBJ1-4,10,SARGLNEKLF
TRBV6-5,TRBJ2-3,10,ASGTSTDTQY
TRBV29-1,TRBJ2-5,12,SVTRTGLMETQY
TRBV29-1,TRBJ1-1,9,SVEGDTEAF
TRBV29-1,TRBJ1-1,10,SVERVNTEAF
TRBV6-5,TRBJ1-4,11,ASTDRKAENLF
TRBV6-2/TRBV6-3,TRBJ1-6,13,ASSYILGITGPLH
TRBV2,TRBJ2-5,13,ASSDTPSGQETQY
TRBV7-9,TRBJ2-3,12,ASSLGRGADTQY
TRBV11-2,TRBJ2-3,13,ASSLASGRTDTQY
TRBV11-2,TRBJ1-1,11,ASSLVESTEAF
TRBV5-1,TRBJ1-1,14,ASSEGQGFSRTEAF
TRBV20-1,TRBJ2-1,14,SARVPLAGSYNEQF
TRBV18,TRBJ2-1,10,ASSPALNEQF
TRBV28,TRBJ2-3,16,ASSSRTFLAGATDTQY
TRBV28,TRBJ2-7,13,ASSSPGTGAYEQY
TRBV29-1,TRBJ2-3,12,SVGGLAGSNTQY
TRBV5-1,TRBJ2-1,14,ASSLLAGVSYNEQF
TRBV2,TRBJ2-1,13,ASGEGRRSYNEQL
TRBV29-1,TRBJ1-2,16,SVESGGTTTNPNYGYT
TRBV6-5,TRBJ2-3,14,ASSPLGSGDTDTQY
TRBV28,TRBJ2-3,11,ASTGGISDTQY
TRBV29-1,TRBJ2-3,10,SVLQGTDTQY
TRBV28,TRBJ2-3,14,ASSLVSRGGTDTQY
TRBV30,TRBJ1-1,12,AWSAGHLNTEAF
TRBV2,TRBJ2-3,12,ASSRLPRTDTQY
TRBV2,TRBJ2-4,16,ASSEAPAGGPAKNIQY
TRBV24-1,TRBJ2-3,12,ATASGGAGDTQY
TRBV7-3,TRBJ2-1,15,ASSFEPGGSRHQEQF
TRBV7-9,TRBJ1-4,12,ASSLGVSNEKLF
TRBV5-1,TRBJ2-1,13,ASSSFLGGSNEQF